Following are 12 T cell receptor beta chains from one sample sequenced in a study of technical replicates of blood from a few donors listed by TCRdb under 2017. Library prep was done by the immunoSEQ multiplex PCR assay. TCRdb provides this immuneACCESS table in a form limited to in-frame rearrangements. Some clones are lacking; in checked studies, under half of them reflect an unresolved V gene, and why the rest are absent is not known. The table for this sample lists 13,000 or so clones; about 86% of them were counted only once. The top ten hold approximately 10% of the sample. Sequencing input: PBMCs. The receptors shown here come from a human donor in good health.

This sequence joins TRBV30 and TRBJ2-7; 11 bases are a match to TRBD2. The CDR3 is 16 amino acids. The germline gives CDR1 GTSNPN, CDR2 SVGIG (reference sequence). The J segment lost 2 bases and the V segment lost 2 bases, leaving 8 bases of the junction unmatched. The CDR3 DNA reads as TGTGCCTGGAGTTTCCCAGAGACTAGCGGGGCCTACGAGCAGTACTTC. The encoded protein is CAWSFPETSGAYEQYF.

V gene TRBV2 combines with J gene TRBJ1-5; D gene unclear. V shed 7 bases and J shed 5 bases, with 15 bases lying between them. The CDR3 spans 14 residues. The germline gives CDR1 SNHLY, CDR2 FYNNEI. In nucleotides, the CDR3 is TGTGCCAGCACCCGACGGACGGGAGATCAGCCCCAGCATTTT. Translated, it gives CASTRRTGDQPQHF.

The genes are TRBV6-5 and TRBJ2-7, with 9 nucleotides matching TRBD1. The CDR3 length is 15 residues. J lost 8 bases, V lost 0 bases, and 8 bases had no gene match. Per the germline V gene, CDR1 is MNHEY and CDR2 is SVGAGI. CDR3 sequence (DNA): TGTGCCAGCAGTTACTCTCGACAGGGGGGAGGGAAGCAGTACTTC. It codes for CASSYSRQGGGKQYF.

In DNA form, the CDR3 reads TGTGCCAGCAGCAGGACAGACGCTGACGGGGAGCTGTTTTTT. This translates into CASSRTDADGELFF. J is TRBJ2-2 and V is TRBV11-3; weak D call: TRBD1 (6 bases). Looked up from germline, CDR1 is SGHNT and CDR2 is YENEEA. There are 14 residues in the CDR3. V was clipped by 5 bases and J by 7 bases, with 14 bases between them.

This chain uses TRBV6-5 with TRBJ2-7, with D unclear. The CDR3 has 14 residues. V dropped 6 bases and J dropped 2 bases, with 14 bases sitting between them. Germline assignment: CDR1 MNHEY and CDR2 SVGAGI. The CDR3 bases are TGTGCCAGCAGCTCTGACACCCGAGCCTACGAGCAGTACTTC. Protein: CASSSDTRAYEQYF.

The rearrangement uses TRBV14 and TRBJ2-7, with a possible D match to TRBD2 (5 bases). V dropped 5 bases and J dropped 3 bases, with 14 bases sitting between them. From germline, CDR1 is SGHDN and CDR2 FVKESK. The CDR3 has 14 residues. The CDR3 DNA follows: TGTGCCAGCAGCAACACACTGGGAGTCTACGAGCAGTACTTC. It specifies CASSNTLGVYEQYF.

This chain connects TRBV11-2 to TRBJ2-7, with a tentative D call TRBD1 (6 bases). Looked up from germline, CDR1 is SGHAT and CDR2 is FQNNGV. V was trimmed by 1 base and J by 2 bases, leaving 12 bases between them. The CDR3 is made up of 15 amino acids. The chain's CDR3 is CASSLAGGDAYEQYF. CDR3 bases: TGTGCCAGCAGCTTAGCTGGGGGCGACGCCTACGAGCAGTACTTC.

The chain has TRBV5-6 and TRBJ2-1; the D gene is possibly TRBD1 (6 bases). V shed 2 bases and J shed 2 bases, with 11 bases lying between them. The germline gives CDR1 SGHDT, CDR2 YYEEEE. CDR3 length: 15 residues. This CDR3 reads CASSLTGFAYNEQFF. CDR3 coding DNA: TGTGCCAGCAGCTTAACAGGGTTTGCCTACAATGAGCAGTTCTTC.

The CDR3 coding sequence is TGTGCCAGCACCCCAGGGGACACGGGAAACACCATATATTTT. Translating it yields CASTPGDTGNTIYF. The chain recombines TRBV9 with TRBJ1-3; a weak D match, TRBD1 (6 bases). Between the trimmed V and J ends, which lost 6 bases and 4 bases, there was a span of 14 bases. Germline V lookup: CDR1 SGDLS, CDR2 YYNGEE. The CDR3 runs to 14 residues.

This sequence joins TRBV10-3 and TRBJ2-1; possible D gene TRBD1, 6 bases. This CDR3 region has 15 residues. CDR1 is ENHRY, CDR2 SYGVKD, per germline. V was shortened by 0 bases and J by 5 bases, with 11 bases between the two germline ends. CDR3 sequence reads: CAISESNRVNNEQFF. The CDR3 region has the DNA TGTGCCATCAGTGAGTCTAACAGGGTAAACAATGAGCAGTTCTTC.

The chain links TRBV4-2 to TRBJ2-6; 9 bases are shared with TRBD1. J lost 2 bases, V lost 1 base, and 3 bases had no gene match. The CDR3 sequence is 17 residues long. Germline CDR1 is LGHNA and CDR2 is YNFKEQ. The CDR3 region is CASSQGTGVTGANVLTF. CDR3 in DNA: TGTGCCAGCAGCCAAGGGACAGGGGTTACTGGGGCCAACGTCCTGACTTTC.

V gene TRBV5-1 combines with J gene TRBJ2-7; 7 nucleotides agree with TRBD1. The CDR3 contains 15 residues. After removal of 3 bases from V and 4 bases from J, the junction contained 10 bases not matched to a gene. The germline CDR1 and CDR2 sequences are SGHRS and YFSETQ. CDR3 sequence: CASSSLQGTVYEQYF. The CDR3, as DNA: TGCGCCAGCAGCTCACTACAGGGGACCGTATACGAGCAGTACTTC.